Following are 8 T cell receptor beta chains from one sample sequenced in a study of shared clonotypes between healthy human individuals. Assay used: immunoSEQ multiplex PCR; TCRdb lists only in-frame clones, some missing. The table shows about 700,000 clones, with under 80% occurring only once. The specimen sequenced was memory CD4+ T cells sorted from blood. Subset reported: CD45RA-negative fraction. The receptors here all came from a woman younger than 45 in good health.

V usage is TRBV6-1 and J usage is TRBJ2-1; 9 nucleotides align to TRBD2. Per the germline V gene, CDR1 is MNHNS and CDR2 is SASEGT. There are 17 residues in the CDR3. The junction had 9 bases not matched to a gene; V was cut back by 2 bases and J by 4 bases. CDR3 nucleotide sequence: TGTGCCAGCAGTGAATCCTTAAGCGGGAGGCTGTACAATGAGCAGTTCTTC. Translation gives CASSESLSGRLYNEQFF.

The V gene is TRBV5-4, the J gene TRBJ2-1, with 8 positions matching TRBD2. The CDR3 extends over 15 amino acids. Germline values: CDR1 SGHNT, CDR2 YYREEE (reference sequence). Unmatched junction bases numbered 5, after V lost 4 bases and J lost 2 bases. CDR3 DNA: TGTGCCAGCAGCCGGGAGGGATCCACCTACAATGAGCAGTTCTTC. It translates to CASSREGSTYNEQFF. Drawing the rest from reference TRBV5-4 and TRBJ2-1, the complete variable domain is ETGVTQSPTHLIKTRGQQVTLRCSSQSGHNTVSWYQQALGQGPQFIFQYYREEENGRGNFPPRFSGLQFPNYSSELNVNALELDDSALYLCASSREGSTYNEQFFGPGTRLTVL.

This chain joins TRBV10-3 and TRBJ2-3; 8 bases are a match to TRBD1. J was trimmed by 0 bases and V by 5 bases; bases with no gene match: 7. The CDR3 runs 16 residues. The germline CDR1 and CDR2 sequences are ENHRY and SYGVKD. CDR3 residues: CAISPGTGRSTDTQYF. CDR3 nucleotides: TGTGCCATCAGTCCTGGGACAGGCAGAAGCACAGATACGCAGTATTTT.

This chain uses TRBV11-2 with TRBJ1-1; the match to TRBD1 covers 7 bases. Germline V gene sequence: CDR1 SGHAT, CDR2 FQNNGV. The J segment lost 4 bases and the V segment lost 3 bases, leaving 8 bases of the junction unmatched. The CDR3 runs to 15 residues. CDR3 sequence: CASSFGQVEVTEAFF. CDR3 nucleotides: TGTGCCAGCAGCTTTGGACAGGTCGAAGTCACTGAAGCTTTCTTT.

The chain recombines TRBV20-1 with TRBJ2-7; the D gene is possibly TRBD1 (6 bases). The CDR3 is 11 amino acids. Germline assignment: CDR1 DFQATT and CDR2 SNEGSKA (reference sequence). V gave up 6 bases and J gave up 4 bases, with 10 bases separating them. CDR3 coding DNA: TGCAGTGCCTACGGACAGTACGAGCAGTACTTC. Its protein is CSAYGQYEQYF.

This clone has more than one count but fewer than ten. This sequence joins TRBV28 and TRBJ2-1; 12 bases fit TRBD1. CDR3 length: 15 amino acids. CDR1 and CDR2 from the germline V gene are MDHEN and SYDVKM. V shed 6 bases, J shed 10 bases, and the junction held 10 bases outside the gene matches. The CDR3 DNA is TGTGCCAGCAGCCTGAGGGGACAGGGGGCGAGGGAGCAGTTCTTC. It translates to CASSLRGQGAREQFF.

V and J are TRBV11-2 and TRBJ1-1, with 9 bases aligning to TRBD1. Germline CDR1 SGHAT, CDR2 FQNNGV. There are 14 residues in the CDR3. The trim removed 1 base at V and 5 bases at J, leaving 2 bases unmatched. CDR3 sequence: CASSLGDRATEAFF. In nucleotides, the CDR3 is TGTGCCAGCAGCTTAGGGGACAGGGCGACTGAAGCTTTCTTT.

The CDR3 nucleotides read TGCGCCAGCAGCTTGGATAGTGTGGAATACAATGAGCAGTTCTTC. It is translated as CASSLDSVEYNEQFF. The chain links TRBV5-1 to TRBJ2-1; no firm D call. Germline CDR1 and CDR2: SGHRS and YFSETQ. V was clipped by 0 bases and J by 4 bases, with 11 bases between them. This CDR3 comprises 15 residues.